The T cell receptor beta chain described here comes from a study of blood T cell repertoires in COVID-19. In the original analysis: Reference gene primers were amplified, and this amplification served to estimate nucleated cell counts. Assay used: immunoSEQ multiplex PCR; TCRdb lists only in-frame clones, some missing. The V and J calls and clone size come from that table; D and trimming were worked out from the DNA. The sample lists 100,000 to 150,000 clones; about four fifths were seen once. V lost 3 bases to trimming and J lost 6 bases; unmatched junction nucleotides: 11. Germline V gene sequence: CDR1 SGDLS, CDR2 YYNGEE. The CDR3 covers 16 residues.

Sequencing used peripheral blood. The chain links TRBV9 to TRBJ2-4; 8 nucleotides align to TRBD1. This receptor was obtained from a woman older than 75 with acute or convalescent COVID-19. The CDR3 protein is CASSASKGQGVNIQYF. The CDR3 DNA sequence: TGTGCCAGCAGCGCATCGAAAGGACAGGGTGTAAACATTCAGTACTTC.